These 20 T cell receptor beta chains originate from one sample sequenced in a study of T cell changes during pregnancy in multiple sclerosis. TCRdb's table, derived via immunoSEQ multiplex PCR, lists solely in-frame clones and lacks some. The table lists about 30,000 clones, around 90% of them singletons. The specimen comprised peripheral blood, sampled in the second trimester of pregnancy. These receptors came from a female donor in good health, enrolled as a control in a pregnancy study.

V is TRBV2 and J is TRBJ2-1; 10 nucleotides line up with TRBD1. The CDR3 has 14 amino acids. The germline gives CDR1 SNHLY, CDR2 FYNNEI. With 6 bases clipped from V and 7 bases from J, the junction kept 6 bases outside the gene matches. The CDR3 spells CASRAGQGTNEQFF. In DNA, the CDR3 is TGTGCCAGCAGGGCGGGACAGGGGACGAATGAGCAGTTCTTC.

This chain links TRBV6-5 with TRBJ2-2, with D possibly TRBD1 on 6 matching bases. The CDR3 extends over 13 amino acids. V was trimmed by 6 bases and J by 4 bases, leaving 9 bases between them. Germline-derived CDR1 and CDR2 are MNHEY and SVGAGI. The CDR3, as DNA: TGTGCCAGCAGGCCCAGGGGCACCGGGGAGCTGTTTTTT. Its translation is CASRPRGTGELFF.

The chain has TRBV11-2 and TRBJ2-1, with 15 positions matching TRBD2. The CDR3 length is 15 residues. Germline V gene lookup returns CDR1 SGHAT and CDR2 FQNNGV. Unmatched junction bases numbered 0, after V lost 3 bases and J lost 6 bases. This CDR3 is CASSLGLAGGNEQFF. The CDR3 DNA sequence: TGTGCCAGCAGCTTGGGACTAGCGGGAGGCAATGAGCAGTTCTTC.

The V gene is TRBV7-3, the J gene TRBJ2-6; weak D call: TRBD2 (6 bases). The V end was cut by 5 bases, the J end by 2 bases, with 13 bases between. Germline CDR1 and CDR2: SGHTA and FQGTGA. There are 16 residues in the CDR3. The CDR3: CASSTPGGAGANVLTF. CDR3 DNA: TGTGCCAGCAGCACCCCCGGCGGGGCTGGGGCCAACGTCCTGACTTTC.

V and J are TRBV10-3 and TRBJ1-2; 11 bases line up with TRBD1. The CDR3 is 18 residues long. CDR1 and CDR2 (germline): ENHRY, SYGVKD. The ends lost 4 bases at V and 4 bases at J; junction bases unmatched: 14. For the CDR3, the DNA is TGTGCCATCAGTGTCTCAAGAGGGGGACAGGGGGGACTCTATGGCTACACCTTC. Its protein is CAISVSRGGQGGLYGYTF.

V usage is TRBV19 and J usage is TRBJ1-6, with 7 bases that match TRBD1. CDR1 and CDR2 (germline): LNHDA, SQIVND (reference sequence). V lost 7 bases and J lost 4; bases outside the gene matches: 4. CDR3 length equals 14 residues. The CDR3 reads CASTSGGYNSPLHF. Here the CDR3 DNA reads TGTGCCAGTACCTCAGGGGGTTATAATTCACCCCTCCACTTT.

The chain uses TRBV9 and TRBJ1-4, with 8 bases matching TRBD1. CDR1 and CDR2 (germline): SGDLS, YYNGEE. The CDR3 extends over 15 amino acids. Trimming removed 7 bases from V and 3 bases from J; junction bases left unmatched: 8. The CDR3 sequence is CASSGGGQANEKLFF. In DNA, the CDR3 is TGTGCCAGCTCGGGCGGGGGACAGGCTAATGAAAAACTGTTTTTT. Full variable domain (remainder filled in from reference TRBV9 and TRBJ1-4): DSGVTQTPKHLITATGQRVTLRCSPRSGDLSVYWYQQSLDQGLQFLIQYYNGEERAKGNILERFSAQQFPDLHSELNLSSLELGDSALYFCASSGGGQANEKLFFGSGTQLSVL.

J is TRBJ2-1 and V is TRBV15, with 10 bases lining up with TRBD2. CDR1 and CDR2 from the germline V gene are LNHNV and YYDKDF (reference sequence). CDR3 length: 16 amino acids. The trim removed 5 bases at V and 7 bases at J, leaving 11 bases unmatched. The CDR3, as DNA: TGTGCCACCAGCGATGCTAGCGGGAGACGGTGGAATGAGCAGTTCTTC. Residues: CATSDASGRRWNEQFF.

This chain links TRBV7-2 with TRBJ1-2; D unresolved. Trimming stripped 2 bases from V and 7 bases from J, with 14 bases between. There are 14 residues in the CDR3. The V gene's germline CDR1 is SGHTA and CDR2 FQGNSA. CDR3 region: CASSLMKSSGGYTF. DNA for the CDR3: TGTGCCAGCAGCTTAATGAAGTCCTCCGGTGGCTACACCTTC.

The chain recombines TRBV18 with TRBJ2-5; a weak D match, TRBD2 (5 bases). Trimming took off 4 bases at V and 2 bases at J, with 17 bases between the two ends. Germline V gene sequence: CDR1 KGHSH, CDR2 LQKENI. The CDR3 totals 16 residues. CDR3 in DNA: TGTGCCAGCTCACTAATTCCGGGAACCCTACAAGAGACCCAGTACTTC. Translating it yields CASSLIPGTLQETQYF.

CDR3 amino acids: CASSQRGFSGANVLTF. CDR3 coding DNA: TGCGCCAGCAGTCAGCGGGGATTCTCTGGGGCCAACGTCCTGACTTTC. This chain links TRBV23-1 with TRBJ2-6; D may be TRBD2 (6 bases). TRBV23-1 is treated as an ORF (open reading frame) with a function not yet certain. The CDR3 has 16 amino acids. With 3 bases removed from V and 0 bases from J, the gap between germline ends came to 9 bases.

The chain employs TRBV5-4 and TRBJ2-5; TRBD2 matches 7 bases. Trimming removed 3 bases from V and 2 bases from J; junction bases left unmatched: 10. The CDR3 loop spans 16 amino acids. Germline CDR1 is SGHNT and CDR2 is YYREEE (reference sequence). The CDR3 region is CASSSGTIGRQETQYF. The CDR3 coding sequence is TGTGCCAGCAGCTCCGGGACTATTGGGCGTCAAGAGACCCAGTACTTC.

A single count supports this clone. The gene calls are TRBV25-1 and TRBJ1-1; D perhaps matches TRBD1 (5 bases). The V end was cut by 7 bases, the J end by 11 bases, with 14 bases between. Germline V CDR1 and CDR2: MGHDK, SYGVNS. The CDR3 is 11 residues long. Here the CDR3 DNA reads TGTGCCAGCACCCACAGGATCGAGGCTTTCTTT. Protein sequence: CASTHRIEAFF.

V usage is TRBV5-4 and J usage is TRBJ2-2, with 13 bases aligning to TRBD2. The CDR3 runs 17 residues. Germline CDR1 SGHNT, CDR2 YYREEE (reference sequence). J was trimmed by 3 bases and V by 0 bases; bases with no gene match: 2. The CDR3 loop is CASSLGLAGGHTGELFF. The CDR3 bases are TGTGCCAGCAGCTTGGGACTAGCGGGGGGACACACCGGGGAGCTGTTTTTT.

V usage is TRBV7-9 and J usage is TRBJ2-7; 11 nucleotides match TRBD2. Germline CDR1 is SEHNR and CDR2 is FQNEAQ (reference sequence). V trimming: 5 bases; J trimming: 0 bases; junction bases outside the gene matches: 3. This CDR3 spans 15 amino acids. The CDR3 nucleotides are TGTGCCAGCAGCGGGACTAGCGGTAACTCCTACGAGCAGTACTTC. Encoded protein: CASSGTSGNSYEQYF.

The V and J genes are TRBV19 and TRBJ2-7, with a possible D match to TRBD1 (6 bases). Germline V gene lookup returns CDR1 LNHDA and CDR2 SQIVND (reference sequence). V shed 5 bases and J shed 1 base, with 12 bases lying between them. CDR3 length equals 14 residues. CDR3 in amino acids: CASSRPGDSYEQYF. The CDR3 nucleotides are TGTGCCAGTAGTCGTCCAGGGGATTCCTACGAGCAGTACTTC.

This sequence joins TRBV27 and TRBJ2-5; D might be TRBD2 (5 bases). This CDR3 has 13 amino acids. V shed 6 bases and J shed 4 bases, with 12 bases lying between them. Looked up from germline, CDR1 is MNHEY and CDR2 is SMNVEV (reference sequence). The CDR3 reads CASSHRGRETQYF. In DNA, the CDR3 is TGTGCCAGCAGCCACCGGGGTAGAGAGACCCAGTACTTC.

The chain joins TRBV29-1 to TRBJ2-1, with 8 positions matching TRBD2. Germline V gene data show CDR1 as SQVTM and CDR2 as ANQGSEA. V shed 5 bases and J 0 bases; nucleotides not matched to a gene: 6. The CDR3 runs 15 residues. The CDR3 DNA reads TGCAGCGTTCGGGACGGACTAGCCTCCTACAATGAGCAGTTCTTC. The encoded protein is CSVRDGLASYNEQFF.

This clone was seen a single time. The rearrangement uses TRBV7-2 and TRBJ1-5, with 9 bases matching TRBD1. Germline lookup yields CDR1 SGHTA and CDR2 FQGNSA. After removal of 4 bases from V and 1 base from J, the junction contained 5 bases not matched to a gene. The CDR3 is 16 residues long. The CDR3 loop is CASSYTGGWSNQPQHF. The CDR3 nucleotides read TGTGCCAGCAGCTACACAGGGGGCTGGAGCAATCAGCCCCAGCATTTT.

This chain uses TRBV7-9 with TRBJ2-1, with 7 bases that match TRBD2. With V trimmed by 6 bases and J by 5 bases, 10 bases remained unmatched. Germline V gene sequence: CDR1 SEHNR, CDR2 FQNEAQ (reference sequence). The CDR3 spans 15 residues. CDR3 sequence (DNA): TGTGCCAGCAGACCTCTGACGGGAGGAAACAATGAGCAGTTCTTC. Translation gives CASRPLTGGNNEQFF.